The T cell receptor beta chain described here comes from a study of T cell changes during pregnancy in multiple sclerosis. Sequencing used immunoSEQ multiplex PCR; TCRdb keeps in-frame clones, though not all of them. The sample shows 80,000 or so clones, about 91% of them seen only once. This CDR3 is built from 16 residues. Trimming removed 10 bases from V and 0 bases from J, with 16 bases in between. The germline CDR1 and CDR2 sequences are WNHNN and SYGVQD (reference sequence). The V and J genes are TRBV10-1 and TRBJ2-6; D possibly corresponds to TRBD1 (6 bases). Sample: peripheral blood, taken before pregnancy. This clonotype was sampled from a female donor with multiple sclerosis, enrolled in a pregnancy study. In DNA, the CDR3 is TGCGCCAACGCGAGGGACATAGGCTCTGGGGCCAACGTCCTGACTTTC. It specifies CANARDIGSGANVLTF.